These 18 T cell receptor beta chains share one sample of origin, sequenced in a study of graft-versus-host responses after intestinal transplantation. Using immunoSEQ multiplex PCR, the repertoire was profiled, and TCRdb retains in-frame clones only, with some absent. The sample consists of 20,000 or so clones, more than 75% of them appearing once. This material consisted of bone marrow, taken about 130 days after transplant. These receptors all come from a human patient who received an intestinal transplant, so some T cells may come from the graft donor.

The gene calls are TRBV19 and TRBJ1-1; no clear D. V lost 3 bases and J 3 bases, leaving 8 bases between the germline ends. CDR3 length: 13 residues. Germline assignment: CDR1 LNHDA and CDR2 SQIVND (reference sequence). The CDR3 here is CASSMWVHTEAFF. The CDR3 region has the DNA TGTGCCAGTAGTATGTGGGTGCACACTGAAGCTTTCTTT.

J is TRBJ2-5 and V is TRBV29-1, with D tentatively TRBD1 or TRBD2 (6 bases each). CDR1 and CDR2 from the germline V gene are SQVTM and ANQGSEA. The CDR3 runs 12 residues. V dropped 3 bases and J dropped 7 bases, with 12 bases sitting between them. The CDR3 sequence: CSVDQQGGTQYF. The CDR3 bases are TGCAGCGTTGACCAACAGGGAGGGACCCAGTACTTC.

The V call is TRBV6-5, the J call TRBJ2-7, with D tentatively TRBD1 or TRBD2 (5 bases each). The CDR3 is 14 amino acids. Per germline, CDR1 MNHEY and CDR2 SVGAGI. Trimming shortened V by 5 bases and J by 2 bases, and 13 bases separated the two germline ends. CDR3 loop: CASSPGTATYEQYF. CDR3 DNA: TGTGCCAGCAGTCCCGGGACCGCCACCTACGAGCAGTACTTC.

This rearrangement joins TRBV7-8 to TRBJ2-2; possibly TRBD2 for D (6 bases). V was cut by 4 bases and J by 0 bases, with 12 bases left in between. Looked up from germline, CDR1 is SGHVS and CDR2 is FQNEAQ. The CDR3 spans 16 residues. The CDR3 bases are TGTGCCAGCAGCTGGAGAGCGGGCGCGAACACCGGGGAGCTGTTTTTT. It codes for CASSWRAGANTGELFF.

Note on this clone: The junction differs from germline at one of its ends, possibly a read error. The CDR3 DNA reads as TGTGCCAGCAGCCCGAGCACTTACGAACACCGGGGAGCTGTTTTT. Protein sequence: CASSPSTYEHRGAVF. The chain carries TRBV28 and TRBJ2-2; possibly TRBD2 for D (5 bases). Germline V gene data show CDR1 as MDHEN and CDR2 as SYDVKM. The CDR3 is 15 residues long.

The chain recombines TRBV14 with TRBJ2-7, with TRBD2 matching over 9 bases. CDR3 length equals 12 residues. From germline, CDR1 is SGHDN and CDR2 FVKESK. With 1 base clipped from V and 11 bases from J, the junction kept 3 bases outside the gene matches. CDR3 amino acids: CASSQVGTSKYF. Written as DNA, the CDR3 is TGTGCCAGCAGCCAAGTCGGGACTAGCAAGTACTTC.

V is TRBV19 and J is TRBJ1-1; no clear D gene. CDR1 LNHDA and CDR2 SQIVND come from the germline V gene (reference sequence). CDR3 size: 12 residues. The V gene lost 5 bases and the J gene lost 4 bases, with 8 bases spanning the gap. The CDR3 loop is CASSFGSTEAFF. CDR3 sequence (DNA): TGTGCCAGTAGTTTCGGGTCCACTGAAGCTTTCTTT.

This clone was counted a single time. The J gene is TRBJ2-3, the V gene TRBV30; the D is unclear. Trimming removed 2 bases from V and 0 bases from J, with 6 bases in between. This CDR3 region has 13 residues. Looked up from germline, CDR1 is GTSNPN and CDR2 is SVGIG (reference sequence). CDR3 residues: CAWSSTSTDTQYF. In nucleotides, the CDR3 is TGTGCCTGGAGTTCCACTAGCACAGATACGCAGTATTTT. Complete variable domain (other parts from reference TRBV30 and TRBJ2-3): SQTIHQWPATLVQPVGSPLSLECTVEGTSNPNLYWYRQAAGRGLQLLFYSVGIGQISSEVPQNLSASRPQDRQFILSSKKLLLSDSGFYLCAWSSTSTDTQYFGPGTRLTVL.

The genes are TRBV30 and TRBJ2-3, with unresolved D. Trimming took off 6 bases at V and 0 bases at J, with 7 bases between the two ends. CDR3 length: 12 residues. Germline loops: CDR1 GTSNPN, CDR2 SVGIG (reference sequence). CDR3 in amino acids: CACHLSTDTQYF. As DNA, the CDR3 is TGTGCCTGCCACTTGAGCACAGATACGCAGTATTTT.

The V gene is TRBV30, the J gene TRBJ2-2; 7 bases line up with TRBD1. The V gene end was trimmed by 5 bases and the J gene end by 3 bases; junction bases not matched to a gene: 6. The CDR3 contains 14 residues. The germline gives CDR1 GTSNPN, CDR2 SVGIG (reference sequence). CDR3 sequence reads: CAWETGTDTGELFF. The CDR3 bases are TGTGCCTGGGAAACGGGGACAGACACCGGGGAGCTGTTTTTT.

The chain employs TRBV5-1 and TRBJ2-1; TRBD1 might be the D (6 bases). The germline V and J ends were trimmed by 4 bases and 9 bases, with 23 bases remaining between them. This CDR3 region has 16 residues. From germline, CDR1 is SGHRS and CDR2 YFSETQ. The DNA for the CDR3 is TGCGCCAGCAGCCCGCGGACAGCAGCCGTAGCCGGTGAGCAGTTCTTC. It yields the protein CASSPRTAAVAGEQFF. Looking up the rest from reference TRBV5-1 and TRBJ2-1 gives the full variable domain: KAGVTQTPRYLIKTRGQQVTLSCSPISGHRSVSWYQQTPGQGLQFLFEYFSETQRNKGNFPGRFSGRQFSNSRSEMNVSTLELGDSALYLCASSPRTAAVAGEQFFGPGTRLTVL.

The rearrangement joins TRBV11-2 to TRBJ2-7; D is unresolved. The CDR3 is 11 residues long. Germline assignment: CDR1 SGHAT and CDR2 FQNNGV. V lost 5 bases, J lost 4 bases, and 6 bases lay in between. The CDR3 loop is CASSPGYEQYF. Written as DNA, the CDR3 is TGTGCCAGCAGCCCCGGGTACGAGCAGTACTTC.

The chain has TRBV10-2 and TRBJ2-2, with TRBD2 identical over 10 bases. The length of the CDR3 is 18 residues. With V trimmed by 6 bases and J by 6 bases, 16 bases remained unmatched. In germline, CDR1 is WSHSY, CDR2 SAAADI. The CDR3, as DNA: TGCGCCAGCAGATACAACTTTACAGCGGGAGGGCCAGCCGGGGAGCTGTTTTTT. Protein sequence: CASRYNFTAGGPAGELFF.

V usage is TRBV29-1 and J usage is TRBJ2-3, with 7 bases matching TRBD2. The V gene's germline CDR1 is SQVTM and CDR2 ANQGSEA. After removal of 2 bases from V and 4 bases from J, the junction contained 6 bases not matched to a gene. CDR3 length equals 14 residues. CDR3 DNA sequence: TGCAGCGTTGAACCCGGACTAGGGGCAGATACGCAGTATTTT. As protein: CSVEPGLGADTQYF.

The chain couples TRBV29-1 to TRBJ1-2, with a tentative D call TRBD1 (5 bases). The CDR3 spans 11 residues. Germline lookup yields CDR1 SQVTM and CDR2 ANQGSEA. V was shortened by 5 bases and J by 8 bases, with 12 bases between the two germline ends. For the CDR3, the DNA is TGCAGCGTTTCCGGGGCGAACGGCTACACCTTC. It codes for CSVSGANGYTF.

In nucleotides, the CDR3 is TGTGCCATCAGTGATTTTAACACCGGCGGGCGGCAGTTCTTC. Protein sequence: CAISDFNTGGRQFF. The chain is built from TRBV10-3 and TRBJ2-1; a weak D match, TRBD2 (5 bases). Trimming removed 3 bases from V and 12 bases from J, with 18 bases in between. Germline values: CDR1 ENHRY, CDR2 SYGVKD. This CDR3 has 14 residues.

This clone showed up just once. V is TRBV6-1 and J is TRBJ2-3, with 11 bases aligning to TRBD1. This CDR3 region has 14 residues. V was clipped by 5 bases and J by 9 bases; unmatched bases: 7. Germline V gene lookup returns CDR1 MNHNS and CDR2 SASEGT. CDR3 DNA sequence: TGTGCCAGCAGTAGTCGGACAGGGGGCGGGACGCAGTATTTT. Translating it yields CASSSRTGGGTQYF.

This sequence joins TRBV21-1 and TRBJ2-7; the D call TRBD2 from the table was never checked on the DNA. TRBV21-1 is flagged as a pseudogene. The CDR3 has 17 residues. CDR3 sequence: CASSQRLAGLPDYEQYF. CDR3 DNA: TGTGCCAGCAGCCAACGGCTAGCGGGTCTGCCGGACTACGAGCAGTACTTC.